A selection of T cell receptor beta chains follows, all from one sample in a study of regulatory T cells in long-lasting Graves disease. Each CDR3 protein is one row after TCRdb ran MiXCR on the multiplex PCR reads. The data contain over 300,000 distinct CDR3 sequences, roughly a sixth of them singletons. Sequences were derived from peripheral blood mononuclear cells (PBMCs), sampled at new diagnosis, from a patient treated with antithyroid drugs. Receptors were obtained from a female donor with Graves disease. CDR3s include the opening cysteine and the closing phenylalanine or tryptophan. The order of the fields is clone size, D gene, V gene, J gene, CDR3 protein, CDR3 DNA. A D gene is named only where the DNA matches it firmly. Clone sizes are given selectively: once, few, many, or a class where the clone is expanded.

abundance: many
d_gene: TRBD1
v_gene: TRBV7-9
j_gene: TRBJ1-1
CDR3aa: CASSPETGAGTEAFF
CDR3nt: TGTGCCAGCAGCCCAGAGACAGGGGCCGGCACTGAAGCTTTCTTT

abundance: few
d_gene: NA
v_gene: TRBV5-5
j_gene: TRBJ2-7
CDR3aa: CASSPGPLIYF
CDR3nt: TGTGCCAGCAGCCCGGGTCCACTAATCTACTTC

abundance: many
d_gene: NA
v_gene: TRBV20-1
j_gene: TRBJ2-1
CDR3aa: CSAAVDEQFF
CDR3nt: TGCAGTGCCGCCGTGGATGAGCAGTTCTTC

abundance: few
d_gene: TRBD2
v_gene: TRBV20-1
j_gene: TRBJ2-1
CDR3aa: CSASSASGIWNEQFF
CDR3nt: TGCAGTGCTAGTAGTGCTAGCGGGATATGGAATGAGCAGTTCTTC

abundance: many
d_gene: TRBD1
v_gene: TRBV6-1
j_gene: TRBJ2-7
CDR3aa: CASSEVGQGSEQYF
CDR3nt: TGTGCCAGCAGTGAAGTGGGACAGGGAAGCGAGCAGTACTTC

abundance: many
d_gene: TRBD1
v_gene: TRBV4-3
j_gene: TRBJ2-7
CDR3aa: CASSEGTGSYEQYF
CDR3nt: TGCGCCAGCAGCGAGGGGACAGGATCCTACGAGCAGTACTTC

abundance: many
d_gene: NA
v_gene: TRBV6-1
j_gene: TRBJ2-4
CDR3aa: CASTSVQGWHIQYF
CDR3nt: TGTGCCAGCACCTCCGTACAGGGATGGCACATTCAGTACTTC

abundance: NA
d_gene: NA
v_gene: TRBV20-1
j_gene: TRBJ1-2
CDR3aa: CSARSSGTDGYTF
CDR3nt: TGCAGTGCTAGATCTTCCGGGACCGATGGCTACACCTTC

abundance: many
d_gene: NA
v_gene: TRBV6-2/TRBV6-3
j_gene: TRBJ2-2
CDR3aa: CASSSATGELFF
CDR3nt: TGTGCCAGCAGTTCAGCTACCGGGGAGCTGTTTTTT

abundance: few
d_gene: NA
v_gene: TRBV9
j_gene: TRBJ1-6
CDR3aa: CASSGAGGAYNSPLHF
CDR3nt: TGTGCCAGCAGCGGCGCTGGGGGGGCCTATAATTCACCCCTCCACTTT

abundance: NA
d_gene: NA
v_gene: TRBV5-6
j_gene: TRBJ2-2
CDR3aa: CASLDWRAPDTGELFF
CDR3nt: TGTGCCAGCCTTGATTGGAGGGCGCCGGACACCGGGGAGCTGTTTTTT

abundance: NA
d_gene: TRBD2
v_gene: TRBV11-2
j_gene: TRBJ2-1
CDR3aa: CASSPPGLASYNEQFF
CDR3nt: TGTGCCAGCAGCCCCCCGGGACTAGCTTCCTACAATGAGCAGTTCTTC

abundance: NA
d_gene: NA
v_gene: TRBV2
j_gene: TRBJ1-2
CDR3aa: CASSTPSEYGYTF
CDR3nt: TGTGCCAGCAGTACTCCCTCAGAATATGGCTACACCTTC

abundance: many
d_gene: NA
v_gene: TRBV20-1
j_gene: TRBJ2-7
CDR3aa: CSAKDLKGGSYEQYF
CDR3nt: TGCAGTGCTAAAGACCTGAAGGGCGGTTCCTACGAGCAGTACTTC

abundance: few
d_gene: TRBD2
v_gene: TRBV5-4
j_gene: TRBJ2-1
CDR3aa: CASSREGGLSSYNEQFF
CDR3nt: TGTGCCAGCAGCCGGGAGGGCGGGTTAAGCTCCTACAATGAGCAGTTCTTC

abundance: many
d_gene: NA
v_gene: TRBV7-2
j_gene: TRBJ1-1
CDR3aa: CASSLQGPNTEAFF
CDR3nt: TGTGCCAGCAGCTTGCAGGGGCCCAACACTGAAGCTTTCTTT

abundance: few
d_gene: NA
v_gene: TRBV9
j_gene: TRBJ2-3
CDR3aa: CASSVGEREPYLADTQYF
CDR3nt: TGTGCCAGCAGCGTAGGGGAGAGGGAGCCATACCTCGCAGATACGCAGTATTTT

abundance: few
d_gene: TRBD2
v_gene: TRBV2
j_gene: TRBJ2-3
CDR3aa: CASSKTSGEADTQYF
CDR3nt: TGTGCCAGCAGTAAGACTAGCGGGGAGGCAGATACGCAGTATTTT

abundance: many
d_gene: NA
v_gene: TRBV29-1
j_gene: TRBJ1-1
CDR3aa: CSVGDGGNTEAFF
CDR3nt: TGCAGCGTAGGGGACGGGGGGAACACTGAAGCTTTCTTT

abundance: NA
d_gene: NA
v_gene: TRBV12-3/TRBV12-4
j_gene: TRBJ1-1
CDR3aa: CASCLGGNTEAFF
CDR3nt: TGTGCCAGTTGCCTCGGGGGCAACACTGAAGCTTTCTTT

abundance: many
d_gene: TRBD2
v_gene: TRBV29-1
j_gene: TRBJ2-7
CDR3aa: CSVEAAGAYEQYF
CDR3nt: TGCAGCGTTGAAGCGGCGGGGGCCTACGAGCAGTACTTC

abundance: few
d_gene: TRBD1
v_gene: TRBV18
j_gene: TRBJ2-3
CDR3aa: CASSPNRGGDTQYF
CDR3nt: TGTGCCAGCTCACCAAACAGGGGTGGCGATACGCAGTATTTT

abundance: many
d_gene: NA
v_gene: TRBV6-2/TRBV6-3
j_gene: TRBJ2-1
CDR3aa: CASSYGDRLSYNEQFF
CDR3nt: TGTGCCAGCAGTTACGGAGACAGGCTCTCCTACAATGAGCAGTTCTTC

abundance: many
d_gene: NA
v_gene: TRBV28
j_gene: TRBJ1-1
CDR3aa: CASNGDTEAFF
CDR3nt: TGTGCCAGCAATGGAGACACTGAAGCTTTCTTT

abundance: NA
d_gene: TRBD1
v_gene: TRBV19
j_gene: TRBJ2-5
CDR3aa: CASSTGGARGETQYF
CDR3nt: TGTGCCAGTAGTACAGGGGGCGCGAGAGGAGAGACCCAGTACTTC

abundance: many
d_gene: NA
v_gene: TRBV6-1
j_gene: TRBJ1-1
CDR3aa: CASSARAGAAEAFF
CDR3nt: TGTGCCAGCAGTGCCCGGGCAGGGGCGGCTGAAGCTTTCTTT

abundance: NA
d_gene: NA
v_gene: TRBV7-9
j_gene: TRBJ1-4
CDR3aa: CASSPSQRPNEKLFF
CDR3nt: TGTGCCAGCAGCCCCTCTCAAAGGCCTAATGAAAAACTGTTTTTT

abundance: many
d_gene: TRBD1
v_gene: TRBV2
j_gene: TRBJ1-3
CDR3aa: CASRPRTGIGNTIYF
CDR3nt: TGTGCCAGCAGACCGAGGACAGGGATTGGAAACACCATATATTTT

abundance: many
d_gene: NA
v_gene: TRBV7-9
j_gene: TRBJ2-3
CDR3aa: CASSPWQTTKTDTQYF
CDR3nt: TGTGCCAGCAGCCCCTGGCAGACTACTAAGACAGATACGCAGTATTTT

abundance: NA
d_gene: TRBD1
v_gene: TRBV10-3
j_gene: TRBJ1-1
CDR3aa: CATEDRGQEEAFF
CDR3nt: TGTGCCACCGAGGACAGGGGGCAGGAGGAGGCTTTCTTT

abundance: NA
d_gene: NA
v_gene: TRBV7-3
j_gene: TRBJ2-6
CDR3aa: CASSFVGGFSDSGANVLTF
CDR3nt: TGTGCCAGCAGCTTTGTGGGGGGTTTTAGTGACTCTGGGGCCAACGTCCTGACTTTC

abundance: many
d_gene: TRBD1
v_gene: TRBV7-9
j_gene: TRBJ2-1
CDR3aa: CASSSTGNEQFF
CDR3nt: TGTGCCAGCAGCTCGACAGGGAATGAGCAGTTCTTC

abundance: many
d_gene: NA
v_gene: TRBV10-3
j_gene: TRBJ1-5
CDR3aa: CAISESVGISNQPQHF
CDR3nt: TGTGCCATCAGTGAGTCCGTAGGGATCAGCAATCAGCCCCAGCATTTT

abundance: few
d_gene: NA
v_gene: TRBV19
j_gene: TRBJ1-3
CDR3aa: CASEQAFEGNTIYF
CDR3nt: TGTGCCAGTGAGCAGGCCTTCGAGGGGAACACCATATATTTT

abundance: few
d_gene: TRBD2
v_gene: TRBV20-1
j_gene: TRBJ2-3
CDR3aa: CSARDSLSGGRADTQYF
CDR3nt: TGCAGTGCTAGAGATAGTTTAAGCGGGGGACGCGCAGATACGCAGTATTTT

abundance: many
d_gene: NA
v_gene: TRBV20-1
j_gene: TRBJ1-1
CDR3aa: CSARDQQAPSAEAFF
CDR3nt: TGCAGTGCTAGAGACCAACAAGCCCCGAGCGCTGAAGCTTTCTTT

abundance: many
d_gene: TRBD1
v_gene: TRBV28
j_gene: TRBJ1-4
CDR3aa: CASRTGTGGLFF
CDR3nt: TGTGCCAGCAGGACCGGGACAGGGGGACTGTTTTTT

abundance: NA
d_gene: TRBD2
v_gene: TRBV27
j_gene: TRBJ2-2
CDR3aa: CASSLAGGEGTGELFF
CDR3nt: TGTGCCAGCAGTTTAGCGGGGGGGGAGGGGACCGGGGAGCTGTTTTTT

abundance: many
d_gene: TRBD2
v_gene: TRBV28
j_gene: TRBJ2-3
CDR3aa: CASTPGGTYTDTQYF
CDR3nt: TGTGCCAGCACCCCGGGGGGGACTTACACAGATACGCAGTATTTT

abundance: NA
d_gene: NA
v_gene: TRBV12-3/TRBV12-4
j_gene: TRBJ2-1
CDR3aa: CASSPGFGNEQFF
CDR3nt: TGTGCCAGCAGCCCAGGGTTCGGGAATGAGCAGTTCTTC

abundance: NA
d_gene: TRBD1
v_gene: TRBV20-1
j_gene: TRBJ2-1
CDR3aa: CSAKRQGDVEQFF
CDR3nt: TGCAGTGCTAAGAGACAGGGGGATGTTGAGCAGTTCTTC

abundance: many
d_gene: NA
v_gene: TRBV11-1
j_gene: TRBJ2-3
CDR3aa: CASSSAWGAPDTQYF
CDR3nt: TGTGCCAGCAGCTCCGCTTGGGGGGCCCCAGATACGCAGTATTTT

abundance: NA
d_gene: TRBD1
v_gene: TRBV29-1
j_gene: TRBJ1-1
CDR3aa: CSVERDRVNTEAFF
CDR3nt: TGCAGCGTCGAACGGGACAGGGTTAACACTGAAGCTTTCTTT

abundance: NA
d_gene: NA
v_gene: TRBV10-2
j_gene: TRBJ1-2
CDR3aa: CASSESSVLGYTF
CDR3nt: TGCGCCAGCAGTGAGTCGTCGGTACTTGGCTACACCTTC

abundance: many
d_gene: NA
v_gene: TRBV11-2
j_gene: TRBJ1-4
CDR3aa: CASSTQATNEKLFF
CDR3nt: TGTGCCAGCAGCACACAGGCAACTAATGAAAAACTGTTTTTT

abundance: many
d_gene: TRBD2
v_gene: TRBV7-9
j_gene: TRBJ2-1
CDR3aa: CASSLTHLAASSYNEQFF
CDR3nt: TGTGCCAGCAGCTTAACCCACCTAGCGGCTAGCTCCTACAATGAGCAGTTCTTC

abundance: NA
d_gene: TRBD2
v_gene: TRBV12-3/TRBV12-4
j_gene: TRBJ2-3
CDR3aa: CASGGGGGTDTQYF
CDR3nt: TGTGCCAGCGGCGGTGGGGGGGGCACAGATACGCAGTATTTT

abundance: NA
d_gene: NA
v_gene: TRBV5-1
j_gene: TRBJ1-2
CDR3aa: CATQTQTIYGYTF
CDR3nt: TGCGCCACCCAAACACAGACGATCTATGGCTACACCTTC